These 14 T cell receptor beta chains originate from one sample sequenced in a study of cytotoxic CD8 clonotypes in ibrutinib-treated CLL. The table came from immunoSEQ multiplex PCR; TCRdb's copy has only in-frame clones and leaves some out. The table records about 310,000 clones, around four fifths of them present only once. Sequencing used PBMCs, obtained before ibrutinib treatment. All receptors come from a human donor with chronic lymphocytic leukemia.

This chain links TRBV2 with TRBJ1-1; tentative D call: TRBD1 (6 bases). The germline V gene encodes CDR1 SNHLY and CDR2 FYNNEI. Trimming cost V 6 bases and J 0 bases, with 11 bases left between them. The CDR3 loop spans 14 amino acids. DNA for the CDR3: TGTGCCAGCAGACGGACAGTTATGAACACTGAAGCTTTCTTT. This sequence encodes CASRRTVMNTEAFF.

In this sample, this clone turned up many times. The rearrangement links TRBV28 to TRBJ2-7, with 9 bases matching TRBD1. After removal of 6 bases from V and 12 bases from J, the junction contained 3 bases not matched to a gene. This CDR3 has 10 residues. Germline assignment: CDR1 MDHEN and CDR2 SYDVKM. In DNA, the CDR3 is TGTGCCAGCAGCCGGGACAGGGCGTACTTC. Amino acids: CASSRDRAYF. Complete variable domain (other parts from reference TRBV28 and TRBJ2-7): DVKVTQSSRYLVKRTGEKVFLECVQDMDHENMFWYRQDPGLGLRLIYFSYDVKMKEKGDIPEGYSVSREKKERFSLILESASTNQTSMYLCASSRDRAYFGPGTRLTVT.

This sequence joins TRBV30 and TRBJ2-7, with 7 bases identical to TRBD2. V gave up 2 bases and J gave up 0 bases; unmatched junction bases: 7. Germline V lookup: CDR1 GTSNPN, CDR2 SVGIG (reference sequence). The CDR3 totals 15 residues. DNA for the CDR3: TGTGCCTGGAGTTCCGGGACTACATTCTCCTACGAGCAGTACTTC. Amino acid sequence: CAWSSGTTFSYEQYF.

The CDR3 region has the DNA TGTGCCAGCAGCTCAGGGGTCGGGAACACTGAAGCTTTCTTT. This sequence encodes CASSSGVGNTEAFF. The chain uses TRBV7-8 and TRBJ1-1; a possible D gene is TRBD1 (6 bases). CDR1 SGHVS and CDR2 FQNEAQ come from the germline V gene. The CDR3 covers 14 residues. With 4 bases removed from V and 1 base from J, the gap between germline ends came to 10 bases.

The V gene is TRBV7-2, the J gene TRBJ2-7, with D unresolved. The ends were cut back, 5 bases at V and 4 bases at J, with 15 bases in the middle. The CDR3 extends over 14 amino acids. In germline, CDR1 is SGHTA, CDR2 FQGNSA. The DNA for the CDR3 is TGTGCCAGCAGCCAACTCAATAACCGGTACGAGCAGTACTTC. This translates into CASSQLNNRYEQYF. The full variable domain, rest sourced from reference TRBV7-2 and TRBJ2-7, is GAGVSQSPSNKVTEKGKDVELRCDPISGHTALYWYRQSLGQGLEFLIYFQGNSAPDKSGLPSDRFSAERTGGSVSTLTIQRTQQEDSAVYLCASSQLNNRYEQYFGPGTRLTVT.

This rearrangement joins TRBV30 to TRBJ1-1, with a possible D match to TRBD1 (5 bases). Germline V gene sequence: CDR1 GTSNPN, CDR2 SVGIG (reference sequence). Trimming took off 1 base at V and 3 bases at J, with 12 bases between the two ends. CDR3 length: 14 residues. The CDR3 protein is CAWSEYGGDTEAFF. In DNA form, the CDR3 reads TGTGCCTGGAGTGAGTATGGGGGGGACACTGAAGCTTTCTTT.

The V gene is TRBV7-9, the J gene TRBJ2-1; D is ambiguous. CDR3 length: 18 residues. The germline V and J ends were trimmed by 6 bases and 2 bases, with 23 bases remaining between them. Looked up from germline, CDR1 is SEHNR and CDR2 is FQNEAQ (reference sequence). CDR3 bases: TGTGCCAGCAGTCCAGCGTCGCCCGCCGAAGACGCCTACAATGAGCAGTTCTTC. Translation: CASSPASPAEDAYNEQFF.

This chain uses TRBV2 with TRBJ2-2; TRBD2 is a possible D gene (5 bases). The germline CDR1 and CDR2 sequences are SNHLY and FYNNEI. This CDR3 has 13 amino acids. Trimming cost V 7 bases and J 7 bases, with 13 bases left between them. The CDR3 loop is CASTKEAVGELFF. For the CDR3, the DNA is TGTGCCAGCACCAAGGAGGCGGTCGGGGAGCTGTTTTTT. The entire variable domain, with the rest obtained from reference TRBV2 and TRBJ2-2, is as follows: EPEVTQTPSHQVTQMGQEVILRCVPISNHLYFYWYRQILGQKVEFLVSFYNNEISEKSEIFDDQFSVERPDGSNFTLKIRSTKLEDSAMYFCASTKEAVGELFFGEGSRLTVL.

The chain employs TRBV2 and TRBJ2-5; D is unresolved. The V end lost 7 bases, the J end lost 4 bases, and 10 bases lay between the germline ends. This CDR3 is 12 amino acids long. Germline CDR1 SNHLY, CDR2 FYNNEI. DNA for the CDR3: TGTGCCAGCATGGCCGGCCCAGAGACCCAGTACTTC. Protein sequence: CASMAGPETQYF.

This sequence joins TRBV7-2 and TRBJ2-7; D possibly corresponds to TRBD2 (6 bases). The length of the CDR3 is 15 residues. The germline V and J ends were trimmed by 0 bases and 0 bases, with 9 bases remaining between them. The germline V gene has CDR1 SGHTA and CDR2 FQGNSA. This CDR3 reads CASSLAGSNSYEQYF. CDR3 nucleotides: TGTGCCAGCAGCTTAGCCGGGAGCAACTCCTACGAGCAGTACTTC.

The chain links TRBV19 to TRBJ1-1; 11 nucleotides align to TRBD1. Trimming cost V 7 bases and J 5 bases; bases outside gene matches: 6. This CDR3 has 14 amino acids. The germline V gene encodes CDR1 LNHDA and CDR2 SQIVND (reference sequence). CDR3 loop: CASMNRDRGTEAFF. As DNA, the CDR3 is TGTGCCAGTATGAACCGGGACAGGGGGACTGAAGCTTTCTTT.

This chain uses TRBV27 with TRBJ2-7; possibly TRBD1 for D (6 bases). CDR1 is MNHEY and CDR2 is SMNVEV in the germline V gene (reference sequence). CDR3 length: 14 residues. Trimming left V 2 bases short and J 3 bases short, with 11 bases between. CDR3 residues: CASSLVPGVYEQYF. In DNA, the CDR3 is TGTGCCAGCAGTTTAGTCCCAGGGGTCTACGAGCAGTACTTC.

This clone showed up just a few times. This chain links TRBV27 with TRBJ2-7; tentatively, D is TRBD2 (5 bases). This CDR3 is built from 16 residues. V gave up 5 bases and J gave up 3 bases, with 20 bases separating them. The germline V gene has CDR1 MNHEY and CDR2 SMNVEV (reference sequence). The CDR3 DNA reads TGTGCCAGCAGTAAGCTCACTAGTTACCCCCTCTACGAGCAGTACTTC. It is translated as CASSKLTSYPLYEQYF.

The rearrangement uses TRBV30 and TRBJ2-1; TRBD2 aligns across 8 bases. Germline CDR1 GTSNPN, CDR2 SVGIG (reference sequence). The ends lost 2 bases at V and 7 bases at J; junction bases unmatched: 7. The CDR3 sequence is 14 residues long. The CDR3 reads CAWSSGRGRNEQFF. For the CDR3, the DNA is TGTGCCTGGAGTAGCGGGAGAGGCCGTAATGAGCAGTTCTTC.